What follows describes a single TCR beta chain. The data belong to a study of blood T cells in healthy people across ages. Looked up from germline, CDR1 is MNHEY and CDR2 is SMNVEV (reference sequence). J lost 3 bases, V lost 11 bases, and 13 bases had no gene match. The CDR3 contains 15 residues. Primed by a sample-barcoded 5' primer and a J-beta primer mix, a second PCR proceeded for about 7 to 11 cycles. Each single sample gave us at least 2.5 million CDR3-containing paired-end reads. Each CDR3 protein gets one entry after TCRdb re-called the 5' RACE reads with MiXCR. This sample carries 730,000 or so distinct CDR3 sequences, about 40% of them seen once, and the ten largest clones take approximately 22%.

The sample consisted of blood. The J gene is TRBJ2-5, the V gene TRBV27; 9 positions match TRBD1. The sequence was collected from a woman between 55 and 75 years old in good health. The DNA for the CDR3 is TGTGCCGGCATCTTACAGACAGGGGGAAAAGAGACCCAGTACTTC. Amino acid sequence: CAGILQTGGKETQYF.